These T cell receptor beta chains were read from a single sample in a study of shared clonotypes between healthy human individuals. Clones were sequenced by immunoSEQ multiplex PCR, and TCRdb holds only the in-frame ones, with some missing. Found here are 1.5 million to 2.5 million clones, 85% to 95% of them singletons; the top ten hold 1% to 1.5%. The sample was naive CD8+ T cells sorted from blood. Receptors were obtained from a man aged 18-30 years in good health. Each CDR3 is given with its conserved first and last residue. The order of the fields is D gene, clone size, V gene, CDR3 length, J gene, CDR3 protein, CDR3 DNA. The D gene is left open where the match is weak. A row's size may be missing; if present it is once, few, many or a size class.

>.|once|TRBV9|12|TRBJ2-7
CASSGQGYEQYF
TGTGCCAGCAGCGGACAAGGCTACGAGCAGTACTTC
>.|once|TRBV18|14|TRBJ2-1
CASSPASAYNEQFF
TGTGCCAGCTCACCAGCCTCCGCCTACAATGAGCAGTTCTTC
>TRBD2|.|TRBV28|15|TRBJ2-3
CASSFLGGDTDTQYF
TGTGCCAGCAGTTTTTTGGGGGGGGACACAGATACGCAGTATTTT
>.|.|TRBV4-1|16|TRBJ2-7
CASSQVPSESSYEQYF
TGCGCCAGCAGCCAAGTCCCCAGCGAGAGCTCCTACGAGCAGTACTTC
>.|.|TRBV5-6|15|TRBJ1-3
CASSFGFGEANTIYF
TGTGCCAGCAGCTTCGGATTCGGGGAGGCGAACACCATATATTTT
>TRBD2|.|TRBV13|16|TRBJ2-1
CASSLGGLAVYNEQFF
TGTGCCAGCAGCTTGGGGGGACTAGCCGTTTACAATGAGCAGTTCTTC
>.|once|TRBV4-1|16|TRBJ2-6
CASSQGGVAGANVLTF
TGCGCCAGCAGCCAAGGGGGGGTGGCTGGGGCCAACGTCCTGACTTTC
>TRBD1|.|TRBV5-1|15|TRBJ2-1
CASSPTGESYNEQFF
TGCGCCAGCAGCCCGACAGGGGAGAGCTACAATGAGCAGTTCTTC
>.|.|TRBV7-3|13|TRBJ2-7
CASSSGFSGRQYF
TGTGCCAGCAGCTCCGGTTTCTCGGGCCGGCAGTACTTC
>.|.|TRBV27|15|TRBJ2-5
CASSWTANVQETQYF
TGTGCCAGCAGTTGGACAGCCAACGTCCAAGAGACCCAGTACTTC
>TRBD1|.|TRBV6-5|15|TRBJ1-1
CASSSLQGKGSEAFF
TGTGCCAGCAGTTCTCTACAGGGGAAGGGGTCTGAAGCTTTCTTT
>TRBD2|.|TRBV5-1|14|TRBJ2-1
CASSLGLAGNEQLF
TGCGCCAGCAGCTTGGGACTAGCGGGCAATGAGCAGCTCTTC
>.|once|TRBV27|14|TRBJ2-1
CASSLKSRDAEQFF
TGTGCCAGCAGTTTAAAATCAAGGGATGCTGAGCAGTTCTTC
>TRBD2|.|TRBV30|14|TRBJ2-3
CAWGLAGGYDTQYF
TGTGCCTGGGGACTAGCGGGAGGATATGATACGCAGTATTTT
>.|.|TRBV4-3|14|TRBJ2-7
CASSQDRTGYEQYF
TGCGCCAGCAGCCAAGACCGGACTGGCTACGAGCAGTACTTC
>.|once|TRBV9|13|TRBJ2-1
CASSVGESIEQFF
TGTGCCAGCAGCGTAGGGGAGTCTATTGAGCAGTTCTTC
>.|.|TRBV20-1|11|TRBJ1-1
CSARRGAEAFF
TGCAGTGCCAGGCGGGGAGCTGAAGCTTTCTTT
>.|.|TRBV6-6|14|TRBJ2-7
CASSYFASDGEQYF
TGTGCCAGCAGTTATTTCGCCTCAGACGGGGAGCAGTACTTC
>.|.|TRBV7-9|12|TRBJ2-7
CASSLNRYEQYF
TGTGCCAGCAGCTTGAACCGCTACGAGCAGTACTTC
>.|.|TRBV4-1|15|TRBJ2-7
CASSQVDGYSYEQYF
TGCGCCAGCAGCCAAGTAGACGGGTACTCCTACGAGCAGTACTTC
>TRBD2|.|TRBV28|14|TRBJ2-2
CASSLPGGAGELFF
TGTGCCAGCAGTTTACCCGGGGGGGCCGGGGAGCTGTTTTTT